This T cell receptor beta chain was captured by sequencing in a study of human T cells and chemical hapten exposure. Study-level information: Patch tests delivered 0.01% DPC to the upper back and were evaluated at 6 days.

Regarding the study as a whole: Expanded TCRs showed more large CDR3 clusters than pre-sensitization or healthy control sets.

The CDR3 has 13 residues. Trimming took off 7 bases at V and 5 bases at J, with 17 bases between the two ends. Germline loops: CDR1 SQVTM, CDR2 ANQGSEA. For this clonotype: Its matching antigen is unknown.

Time point in this sample: patch test 1, 2 weeks after DPC sensitization. The treatment is: therapeutic diphenylcyclopropenone sensitization with weekly scalp DPC. Unique molecular identifiers were attached to individual cDNA molecules during library preparation. A single record per CDR3 protein comes from TCRdb applying MiXCR to the RACE reads. The data show 180,000 or so distinct CDR3 sequences, with around 24% seen just once and about 7% held by the top ten. This specimen was whole blood, taken in connection with sensitization to the hapten diphenylcyclopropenone (DPC). The sequence was collected from a woman aged 45-59 years with alopecia areata. Some clones in this sample may be carry-over from other donors' samples. V gene TRBV29-1 combines with J gene TRBJ2-5; no firm D call. CDR3 in DNA: TGCAGCGCCCTCCCGTTGAATTCGGAGACCCAGTACTTC. As protein: CSALPLNSETQYF. Supplemented by reference TRBV29-1 and TRBJ2-5, the full variable domain reads SAVISQKPSRDICQRGTSLTIQCQVDSQVTMMFWYRQQPGQSLTLIATANQGSEATYESGFVIDKFPISRPNLTFSTLTVSNMSPEDSSIYLCSALPLNSETQYFGPGTRLLVL.